Following are 28 T cell receptor beta chains from one sample sequenced in a study of T cell repertoires in cytomegalovirus infection. These receptors' targets are unknown. TCRdb re-called the reads with MiXCR, one entry per CDR3 protein. The sample has approximately 310,000 distinct CDR3 sequences; 20% to 30% are singletons. The sample here was cultured PBMCs, taken from culture after CMV antigen stimulation. These TCRs come from a human donor in good health (CMV status not recorded). Some clones in this sample may be carry-over from other donors' samples.

V is TRBV4-1 and J is TRBJ2-4; possible D gene TRBD1, 6 bases. The V and J ends lost 2 bases and 0 bases respectively, with 14 bases between them. Germline CDR1 reads MGHRA; CDR2 reads YSYEKL. The CDR3 is made up of 17 amino acids. In nucleotides, the CDR3 is TGCGCCAGCAGCCAACCGAGGACAGCGCGAGCCAAAAACATTCAGTACTTC. Protein product: CASSQPRTARAKNIQYF.

The sample holds a few counts of this clonotype. This sequence joins TRBV20-1 and TRBJ1-1; no reliable D call. The CDR3 contains 13 residues. The germline V gene has CDR1 DFQATT and CDR2 SNEGSKA (reference sequence). CDR3 sequence (DNA): TGCAGCCGCCGGGAGGCCATGAACACTGAAGCTTTCTTT. This codes for CSRREAMNTEAFF.

This chain joins TRBV7-8 and TRBJ1-1; D is undetermined. Germline V gene lookup returns CDR1 SGHVS and CDR2 FQNEAQ. Trimming took 2 bases from V and 6 from J, leaving 13 bases between them. This CDR3 spans 14 amino acids. CDR3 nucleotides: TGTGCCAGCAGCTTACTTCTCGCGATTTCTGAAGCTTTCTTT. Encoded protein: CASSLLLAISEAFF.

There are many counts of this clonotype. The chain links TRBV7-3 to TRBJ2-1; D may be TRBD1 (6 bases). This CDR3 contains 14 residues. V dropped 6 bases and J dropped 0 bases, with 9 bases sitting between them. Germline V lookup: CDR1 SGHTA, CDR2 FQGTGA. As DNA, the CDR3 is TGTGCCAGCAGAGGGGGAAGCTCCTACAATGAGCAGTTCTTC. The encoded protein is CASRGGSSYNEQFF.

The chain carries TRBV19 and TRBJ2-5; D assignment may be TRBD1 or TRBD2 (5 bases each). Germline V gives CDR1 LNHDA, CDR2 SQIVND (reference sequence). Trimming removed 5 bases at V and 7 bases at J, with 20 bases between. CDR3 length: 15 residues. This CDR3 reads CASSVTGTAVGTQYF. The CDR3 bases are TGTGCCAGTAGTGTCACCGGGACCGCAGTGGGGACCCAGTACTTC.

This sequence joins TRBV7-2 and TRBJ1-2; no firm D call. Germline V gives CDR1 SGHTA, CDR2 FQGNSA. V was shortened by 5 bases and J by 4 bases, with 11 bases between the two germline ends. The CDR3 length is 13 residues. CDR3 coding DNA: TGTGCCAGCAGCCCCGGTAATACCTATGGCTACACCTTC. As protein: CASSPGNTYGYTF.

This clonotype was observed many times. The chain is built from TRBV6-2 or TRBV6-3 and TRBJ2-3; D unresolved. Trimming shortened V by 8 bases and J by 0 bases, and 24 bases separated the two germline ends. The CDR3 loop spans 18 amino acids. Germline V gives CDR1 MNHEY, CDR2 SVGEGT. DNA of the CDR3: TGTGCCAGCTCCTCTAAAGCCCCAGGAGCGTCTAGCACAGATACGCAGTATTTT. Amino acids: CASSSKAPGASSTDTQYF.

This clonotype was observed a few times. The rearrangement uses TRBV7-9 and TRBJ2-1; the D call may be TRBD1 or TRBD2 (5 bases each). Trimming pared 0 bases from V and 8 bases from J, leaving 26 bases between. Germline-derived CDR1 and CDR2 are SEHNR and FQNEAQ (reference sequence). The CDR3 length is 19 residues. CDR3 protein: CASSLARGAIGTLSHEQFF. CDR3 sequence (DNA): TGTGCCAGCAGCTTAGCGCGTGGTGCTATTGGGACGCTGAGCCATGAGCAGTTCTTC.

This clonotype was counted a few times. V usage is TRBV12-3 or TRBV12-4 and J usage is TRBJ1-1; 9 bases map to TRBD1. The CDR3 is 15 amino acids. With 4 bases clipped from V and 4 bases from J, the junction kept 7 bases outside the gene matches. The CDR3 region is CASSSSGTGSTEAFF. Written as DNA, the CDR3 is TGTGCCAGCAGTTCGTCCGGGACAGGGTCCACTGAAGCTTTCTTT.

In regard to this clonotype: One base away lies a much larger clone, so this may be a sequencing read error. The conserved final phenylalanine or tryptophan is absent from the CDR3, which likely points to a read error. The V gene is TRBV7-2, the J gene TRBJ2-4; perhaps D is TRBD1 or TRBD2 (6 bases each). The CDR3 runs to 14 residues. Germline CDR1 and CDR2: SGHTA and FQGNSA. V was trimmed by 4 bases and J by 7 bases, leaving 14 bases between them. The CDR3 DNA follows: TGTGCCAGCAGCTCCGGGGGCTGGGGCAACATTCAGTACTCC. This sequence encodes CASSSGGWGNIQYS.

Only a few counts were recorded for this clonotype. The chain joins TRBV5-4 to TRBJ2-1; D is ambiguous. In germline, CDR1 is SGHNT, CDR2 YYREEE (reference sequence). The germline V and J ends were trimmed by 0 bases and 12 bases, with 10 bases remaining between them. CDR3 length equals 12 residues. The CDR3 protein is CASSLGLQGQFF. Here the CDR3 DNA reads TGTGCCAGCAGCTTGGGACTCCAAGGGCAGTTCTTC.

The chain carries TRBV28 and TRBJ2-1; weak D call: TRBD2 (6 bases). The CDR3 contains 11 residues. CDR1 is MDHEN and CDR2 is SYDVKM in the germline V gene. V was clipped by 8 bases and J by 11 bases, with 13 bases between them. Here the CDR3 DNA reads TGTGCCAGCGGGACTTTTCAACAGCAGTTCTTC. It translates to CASGTFQQQFF.

The rearrangement links TRBV7-2 to TRBJ2-3, with TRBD2 matching 8 bases. Germline trimming cut 6 bases from V and 4 bases from J; bases unmatched to any gene: 15. The germline V gene has CDR1 SGHTA and CDR2 FQGNSA. The CDR3 runs to 17 residues. In DNA form, the CDR3 reads TGTGCCAGCAGACCCTATGTAGCGGGAATGTTTCCAGATACGCAGTATTTT. The encoded protein is CASRPYVAGMFPDTQYF.

In its sample, this clonotype was seen a few times. This chain joins TRBV15 and TRBJ2-1, with D possibly called TRBD1 or TRBD2 (5 bases each). In germline, CDR1 is LNHNV, CDR2 YYDKDF (reference sequence). The CDR3 sequence is 18 residues long. V shed 1 base and J shed 0 bases, with 16 bases lying between them. The CDR3 DNA reads TGTGCCACCAGCAGAGGCTGGGGGTTAGCCCCCTCCTACAATGAGCAGTTCTTC. Protein product: CATSRGWGLAPSYNEQFF. Full variable domain (missing parts from reference TRBV15 and TRBJ2-1): DAMVIQNPRYQVTQFGKPVTLSCSQTLNHNVMYWYQQKSSQAPKLLFHYYDKDFNNEADTPDNFQSRRPNTSFCFLDIRSPGLGDTAMYLCATSRGWGLAPSYNEQFFGPGTRLTVL.

This clonotype has just a few counts. The genes are TRBV28 and TRBJ1-5; D unclear. The CDR3 covers 15 residues. Per the germline V gene, CDR1 is MDHEN and CDR2 is SYDVKM. Trimming pared 2 bases from V and 4 bases from J, leaving 12 bases between. CDR3 in DNA: TGTGCCAGCAGTTTAAGTCTGGGAGGGAATCAGCCCCAGCATTTT. The encoded protein is CASSLSLGGNQPQHF.

The chain employs TRBV7-3 and TRBJ1-6, with TRBD1 matching over 7 bases. The germline V gene has CDR1 SGHTA and CDR2 FQGTGA. The length of the CDR3 is 16 residues. V lost 2 bases and J lost 6; bases outside the gene matches: 7. CDR3 loop: CASSLYAGTVNSPLHF. Here the CDR3 DNA reads TGTGCCAGCAGCTTATACGCCGGGACAGTTAATTCACCCCTCCACTTT.

This clonotype has just a few counts. The J gene is TRBJ2-1, the V gene TRBV14; D unclear. The V gene lost 1 base and the J gene lost 2 bases, with 12 bases spanning the gap. Germline-derived CDR1 and CDR2 are SGHDN and FVKESK. The CDR3 consists of 16 residues. In nucleotides, the CDR3 is TGTGCCAGCAGCCAAGTTGGTTTAAGCCCCTACAATGAGCAGTTCTTC. Translating gives CASSQVGLSPYNEQFF.

The genes are TRBV2 and TRBJ1-6; weak D call: TRBD1 (5 bases). V was clipped by 7 bases and J by 10 bases, with 14 bases between them. Germline V gene data show CDR1 as SNHLY and CDR2 as FYNNEI. The CDR3 has 13 amino acids. CDR3 protein: CASTRESRSPLHF. Here the CDR3 DNA reads TGTGCCAGCACCAGGGAGAGTAGGTCACCCCTCCACTTT.

This clonotype was observed a few times. The V gene is TRBV4-2, the J gene TRBJ2-5; perhaps TRBD2 as D (5 bases). This CDR3 spans 15 amino acids. The V end lost 4 bases, the J end lost 1 base, and 13 bases lay between the germline ends. Germline CDR1 and CDR2: LGHNA and YNFKEQ. The CDR3: CASSRILAVQETQYF. In DNA form, the CDR3 reads TGTGCCAGCAGCCGCATCCTAGCCGTCCAAGAGACCCAGTACTTC.

Only a few counts were recorded for this clonotype. This chain uses TRBV20-1 with TRBJ2-1, with TRBD2 identical over 9 bases. V dropped 0 bases and J dropped 5; count of bases not matched to a gene: 5. The CDR3 spans 15 residues. Per the germline V gene, CDR1 is DFQATT and CDR2 is SNEGSKA (reference sequence). The CDR3 loop is CSARDGRTSDNEQFF. The DNA for the CDR3 is TGCAGTGCTAGAGATGGGAGGACTAGCGACAATGAGCAGTTCTTC.

V gene TRBV20-1 combines with J gene TRBJ2-1, with TRBD2 as a possible D gene (6 bases). CDR1 and CDR2 from the germline V gene are DFQATT and SNEGSKA (reference sequence). Trimming shortened V by 3 bases and J by 0 bases, and 9 bases separated the two germline ends. The CDR3 has 14 residues. The DNA for the CDR3 is TGCAGTGCTAGCGGGAGTAGCTCCTACAATGAGCAGTTCTTC. As protein: CSASGSSSYNEQFF.

This clonotype was picked up a small number of times. V usage is TRBV7-2 and J usage is TRBJ2-1; a possible D gene is TRBD1 (6 bases). V lost 6 bases and J lost 1, with 16 bases in between. CDR1 is SGHTA and CDR2 is FQGNSA in the germline V gene. The CDR3 is 16 amino acids. The CDR3 sequence: CASSFDRPTSYNEQFF. The CDR3 bases are TGTGCCAGCAGTTTTGACAGGCCCACATCCTACAATGAGCAGTTCTTC.

The V gene is TRBV20-1, the J gene TRBJ2-2, with D possibly matching TRBD2 (6 bases). This CDR3 has 14 amino acids. Deletions cut 5 bases from V and 0 bases from J, with 10 bases between. CDR1 and CDR2 (germline): DFQATT, SNEGSKA (reference sequence). CDR3 sequence: CSAFGTSNTGELFF. The CDR3 region has the DNA TGCAGTGCTTTCGGGACTTCGAACACCGGGGAGCTGTTTTTT.

This clonotype was seen repeatedly, ten times or more. The chain employs TRBV12-3 or TRBV12-4 and TRBJ2-6, with TRBD1 matching over 8 bases. This CDR3 comprises 19 residues. V lost 3 bases to trimming and J lost 0 bases; unmatched junction nucleotides: 10. The CDR3 nucleotides are TGTGCCAGCAGTTTTGGTTTCGGACAGGGAAACTCTGGGGCCAACGTCCTGACTTTC. It encodes CASSFGFGQGNSGANVLTF.

This chain uses TRBV29-1 with TRBJ1-4; TRBD1 might be the D (5 bases). The CDR3 is made up of 15 amino acids. Trimming pared 3 bases from V and 0 bases from J, leaving 11 bases between. Germline CDR1 reads SQVTM; CDR2 reads ANQGSEA. The CDR3 DNA reads TGCAGCGTTGAGGAGGGGCAAACAACTAATGAAAAACTGTTTTTT. Its protein product is CSVEEGQTTNEKLFF.

The chain recombines TRBV19 with TRBJ1-1; D is unresolved. V was pared by 5 bases and J by 1 base, with 11 bases between. Germline assignment: CDR1 LNHDA and CDR2 SQIVND (reference sequence). This CDR3 is 14 amino acids long. CDR3 coding DNA: TGTGCCAGTAGTGCCCGGGCCCCGAACACTGAAGCTTTCTTT. Translated, it gives CASSARAPNTEAFF.

CDR3 DNA sequence: TGTGCCAGCAGTTCCCCAGCTGGGCTGCAAGAGACCCAGTACTTC. Its protein is CASSSPAGLQETQYF. The chain joins TRBV28 to TRBJ2-5; D gene unclear. Trimming left V 4 bases short and J 2 bases short, with 14 bases between. Germline CDR1 MDHEN, CDR2 SYDVKM. The CDR3 sequence is 15 residues long.

In regard to this clonotype: No conserved phenylalanine or tryptophan is present at the end of the CDR3, so a read error is the likely explanation. The V and J genes are TRBV19 and TRBJ1-1, with TRBD1 matching 7 bases. Looked up from germline, CDR1 is LNHDA and CDR2 is SQIVND (reference sequence). The V segment lost 10 bases and the J segment 1 base; nucleotides outside the gene matches: 9. This CDR3 is built from 14 residues. CDR3 protein: CATDRDRPNTEAFL. The CDR3 DNA reads TGTGCCACCGACCGGGACAGACCGAACACTGAAGCTTTCCTT.